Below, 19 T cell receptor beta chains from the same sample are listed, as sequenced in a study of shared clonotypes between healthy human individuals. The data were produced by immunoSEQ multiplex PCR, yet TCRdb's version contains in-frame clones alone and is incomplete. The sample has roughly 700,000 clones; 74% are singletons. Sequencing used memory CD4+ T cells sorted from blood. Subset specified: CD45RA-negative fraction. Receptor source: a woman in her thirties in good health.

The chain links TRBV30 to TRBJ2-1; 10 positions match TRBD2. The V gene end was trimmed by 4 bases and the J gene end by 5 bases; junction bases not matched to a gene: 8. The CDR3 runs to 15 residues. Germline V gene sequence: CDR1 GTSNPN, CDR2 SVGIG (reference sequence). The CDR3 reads CAWTSGTSANNEQFF. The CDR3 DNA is TGTGCCTGGACTTCCGGGACTAGCGCTAACAATGAGCAGTTCTTC.

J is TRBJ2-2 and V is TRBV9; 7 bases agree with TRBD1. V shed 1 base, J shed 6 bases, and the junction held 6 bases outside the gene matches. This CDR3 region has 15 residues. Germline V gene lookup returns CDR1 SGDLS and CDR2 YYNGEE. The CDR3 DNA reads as TGTGCCAGCAGCGTAAGGGACAGTGCCCCCGGGGAGCTGTTTTTT. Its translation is CASSVRDSAPGELFF. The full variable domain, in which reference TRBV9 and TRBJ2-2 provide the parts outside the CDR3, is DSGVTQTPKHLITATGQRVTLRCSPRSGDLSVYWYQQSLDQGLQFLIQYYNGEERAKGNILERFSAQQFPDLHSELNLSSLELGDSALYFCASSVRDSAPGELFFGEGSRLTVL.

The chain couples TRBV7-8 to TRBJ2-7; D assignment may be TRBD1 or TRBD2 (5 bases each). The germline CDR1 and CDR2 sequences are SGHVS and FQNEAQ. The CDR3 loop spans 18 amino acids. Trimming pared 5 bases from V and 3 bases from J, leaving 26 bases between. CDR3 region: CASSGHRMAGSPLYEQYF. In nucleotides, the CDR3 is TGTGCCAGCAGCGGCCACCGCATGGCAGGGAGCCCCCTCTACGAGCAGTACTTC.

CDR3 sequence (DNA): TGTGCCAGCTCACCAGGGACTGACGGCTCCTACGAGCAGTACTTC. This sequence encodes CASSPGTDGSYEQYF. The chain employs TRBV18 and TRBJ2-7; a possible D gene is TRBD2 (6 bases). The germline V and J ends were trimmed by 2 bases and 0 bases, with 11 bases remaining between them. CDR1 and CDR2 (germline): KGHSH, LQKENI. CDR3 length: 15 residues. The complete variable domain, with remaining parts taken from reference TRBV18 and TRBJ2-7, reads NAGVMQNPRHLVRRRGQEARLRCSPMKGHSHVYWYRQLPEEGLKFMVYLQKENIIDESGMPKERFSAEFPKEGPSILRIQQVVRGDSAAYFCASSPGTDGSYEQYFGPGTRLTVT.

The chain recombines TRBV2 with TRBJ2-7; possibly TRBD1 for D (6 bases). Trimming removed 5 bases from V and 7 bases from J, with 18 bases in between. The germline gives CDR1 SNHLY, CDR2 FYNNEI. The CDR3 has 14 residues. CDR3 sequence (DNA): TGTGCCAGCAGTAAGATCAGGGGATCTGGGGAGCAGTACTTC. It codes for CASSKIRGSGEQYF. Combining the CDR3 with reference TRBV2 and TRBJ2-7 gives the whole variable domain EPEVTQTPSHQVTQMGQEVILRCVPISNHLYFYWYRQILGQKVEFLVSFYNNEISEKSEIFDDQFSVERPDGSNFTLKIRSTKLEDSAMYFCASSKIRGSGEQYFGPGTRLTVT.

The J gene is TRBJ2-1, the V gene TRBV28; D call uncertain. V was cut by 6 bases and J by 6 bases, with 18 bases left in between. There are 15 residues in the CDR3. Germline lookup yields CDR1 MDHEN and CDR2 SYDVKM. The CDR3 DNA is TGTGCCAGCAGACATAGGTTTGGGGTCGGCAATGAGCAGTTCTTC. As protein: CASRHRFGVGNEQFF.

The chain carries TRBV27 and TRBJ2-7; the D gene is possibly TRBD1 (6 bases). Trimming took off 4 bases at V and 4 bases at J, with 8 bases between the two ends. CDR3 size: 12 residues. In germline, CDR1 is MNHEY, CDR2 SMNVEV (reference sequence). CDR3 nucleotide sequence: TGTGCCAGCAGTTCCAGGGGTTACGAGCAGTACTTC. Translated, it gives CASSSRGYEQYF.

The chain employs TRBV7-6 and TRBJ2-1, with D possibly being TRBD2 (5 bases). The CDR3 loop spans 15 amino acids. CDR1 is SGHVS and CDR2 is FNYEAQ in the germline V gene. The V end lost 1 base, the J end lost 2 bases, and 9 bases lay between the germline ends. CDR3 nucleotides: TGTGCCAGCAGCTTAGTTATGGGAGCCTACAATGAGCAGTTCTTC. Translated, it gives CASSLVMGAYNEQFF.

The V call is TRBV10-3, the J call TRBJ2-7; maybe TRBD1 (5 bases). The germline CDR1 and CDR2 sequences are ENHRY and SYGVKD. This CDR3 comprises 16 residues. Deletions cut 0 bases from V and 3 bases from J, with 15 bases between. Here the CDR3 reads CAISESGPEFIYEQYF. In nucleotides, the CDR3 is TGTGCCATCAGTGAGTCGGGGCCAGAATTTATCTACGAGCAGTACTTC.

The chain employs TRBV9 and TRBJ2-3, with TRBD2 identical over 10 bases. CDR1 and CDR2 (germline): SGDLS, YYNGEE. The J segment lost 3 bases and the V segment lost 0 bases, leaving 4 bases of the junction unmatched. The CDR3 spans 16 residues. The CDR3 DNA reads TGTGCCAGCAGCGTAGCTCTAGCGGGAGTTACAGATACGCAGTATTTT. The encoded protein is CASSVALAGVTDTQYF.

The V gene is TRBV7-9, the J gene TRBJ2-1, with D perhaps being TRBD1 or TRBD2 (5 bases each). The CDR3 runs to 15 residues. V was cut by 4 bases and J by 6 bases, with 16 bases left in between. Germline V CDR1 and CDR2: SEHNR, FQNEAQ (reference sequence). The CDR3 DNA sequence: TGTGCCAGCAGCTCGGACGGGGTTAGGGGCAATGAGCAGTTCTTC. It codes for CASSSDGVRGNEQFF.

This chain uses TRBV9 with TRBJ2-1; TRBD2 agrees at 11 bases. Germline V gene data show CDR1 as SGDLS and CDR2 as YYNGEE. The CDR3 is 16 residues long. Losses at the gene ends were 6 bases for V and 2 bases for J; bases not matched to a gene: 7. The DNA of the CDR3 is TGTGCCAGCACCAGACTAGCGGGATCTACCTACAATGAGCAGTTCTTC. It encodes CASTRLAGSTYNEQFF.

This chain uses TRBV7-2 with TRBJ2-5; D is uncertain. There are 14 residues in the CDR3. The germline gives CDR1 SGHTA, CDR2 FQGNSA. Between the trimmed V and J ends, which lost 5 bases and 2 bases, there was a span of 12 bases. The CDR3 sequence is CASSKSEKQETQYF. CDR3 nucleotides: TGTGCCAGCAGCAAATCAGAGAAACAAGAGACCCAGTACTTC.

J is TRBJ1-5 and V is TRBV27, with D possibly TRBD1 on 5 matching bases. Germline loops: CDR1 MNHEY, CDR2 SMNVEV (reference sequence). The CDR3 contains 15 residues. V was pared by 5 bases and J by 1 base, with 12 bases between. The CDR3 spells CASSVLGQSNQPQHF. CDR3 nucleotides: TGTGCCAGCAGTGTCCTGGGGCAGAGCAATCAGCCCCAGCATTTT.

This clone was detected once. CDR3 amino acids: CASSAGLAGLSEQFF. The CDR3 region has the DNA TGTGCCAGCAGCGCCGGACTAGCGGGATTAAGTGAGCAGTTCTTC. The J gene is TRBJ2-1, the V gene TRBV7-9, with 12 nucleotides matching TRBD2. Germline CDR1 reads SEHNR; CDR2 reads FQNEAQ (reference sequence). J lost 9 bases, V lost 5 bases, and 8 bases had no gene match. The CDR3 contains 15 residues.

This chain's CDR3 is CASSAPLGRYNEQFF. CDR3 nucleotides: TGTGCCAGCAGCGCACCATTGGGGCGATACAATGAGCAGTTCTTC. V usage is TRBV11-2 and J usage is TRBJ2-1, with D possibly being TRBD1 (5 bases). V was trimmed by 5 bases and J by 4 bases, leaving 15 bases between them. In germline, CDR1 is SGHAT, CDR2 FQNNGV. The CDR3 spans 15 residues.

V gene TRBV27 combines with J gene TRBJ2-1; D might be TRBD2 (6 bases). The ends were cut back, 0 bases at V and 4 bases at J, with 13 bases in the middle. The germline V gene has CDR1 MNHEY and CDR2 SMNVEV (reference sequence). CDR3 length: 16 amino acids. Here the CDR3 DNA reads TGTGCCAGCAGTTTATCGACTAGTGGGCTTTACAATGAGCAGTTCTTC. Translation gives CASSLSTSGLYNEQFF.

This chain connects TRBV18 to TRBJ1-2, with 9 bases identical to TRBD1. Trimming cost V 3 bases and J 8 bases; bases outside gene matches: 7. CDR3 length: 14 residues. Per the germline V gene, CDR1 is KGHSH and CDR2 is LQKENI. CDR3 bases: TGTGCCAGCTCACCCGCCGGGACAGGGACCGGCTACACCTTC. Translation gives CASSPAGTGTGYTF.

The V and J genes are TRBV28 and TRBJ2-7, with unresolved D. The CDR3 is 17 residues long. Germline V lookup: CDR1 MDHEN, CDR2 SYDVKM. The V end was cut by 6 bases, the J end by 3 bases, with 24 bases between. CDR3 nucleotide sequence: TGTGCCAGCAGCCCTCCCCACAACCGTGCAGGAAGCTACGAGCAGTACTTC. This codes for CASSPPHNRAGSYEQYF. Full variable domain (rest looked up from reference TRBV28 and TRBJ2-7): DVKVTQSSRYLVKRTGEKVFLECVQDMDHENMFWYRQDPGLGLRLIYFSYDVKMKEKGDIPEGYSVSREKKERFSLILESASTNQTSMYLCASSPPHNRAGSYEQYFGPGTRLTVT.